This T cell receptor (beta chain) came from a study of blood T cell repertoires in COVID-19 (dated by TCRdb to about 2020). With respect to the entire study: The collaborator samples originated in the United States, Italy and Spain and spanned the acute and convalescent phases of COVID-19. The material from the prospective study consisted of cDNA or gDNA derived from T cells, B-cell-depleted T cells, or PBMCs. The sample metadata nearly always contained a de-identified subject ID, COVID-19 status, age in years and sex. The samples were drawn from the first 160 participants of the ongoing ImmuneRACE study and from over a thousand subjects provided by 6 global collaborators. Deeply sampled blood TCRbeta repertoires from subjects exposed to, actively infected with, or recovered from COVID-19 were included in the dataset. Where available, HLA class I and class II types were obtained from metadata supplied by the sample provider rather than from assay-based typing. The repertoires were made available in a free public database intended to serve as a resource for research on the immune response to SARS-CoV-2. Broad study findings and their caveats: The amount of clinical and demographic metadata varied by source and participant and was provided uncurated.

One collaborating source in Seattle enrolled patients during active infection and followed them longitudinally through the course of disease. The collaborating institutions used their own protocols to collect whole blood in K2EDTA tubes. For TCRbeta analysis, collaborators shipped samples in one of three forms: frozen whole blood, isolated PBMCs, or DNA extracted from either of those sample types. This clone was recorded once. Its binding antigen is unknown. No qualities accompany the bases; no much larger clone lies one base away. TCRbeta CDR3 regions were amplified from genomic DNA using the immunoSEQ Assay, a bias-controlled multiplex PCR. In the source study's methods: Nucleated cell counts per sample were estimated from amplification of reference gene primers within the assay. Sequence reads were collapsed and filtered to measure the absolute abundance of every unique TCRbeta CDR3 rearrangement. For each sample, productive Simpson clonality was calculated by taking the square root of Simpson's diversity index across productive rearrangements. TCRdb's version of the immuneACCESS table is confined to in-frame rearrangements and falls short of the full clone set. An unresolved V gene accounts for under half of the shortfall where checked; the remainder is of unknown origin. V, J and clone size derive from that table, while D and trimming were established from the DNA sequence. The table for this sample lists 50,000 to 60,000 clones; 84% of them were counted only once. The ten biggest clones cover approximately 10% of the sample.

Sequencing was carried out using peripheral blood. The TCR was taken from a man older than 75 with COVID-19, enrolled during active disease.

The DNA sequence reads TGTGCCAGCAGTTTAGTGGGGCACGCAACTAATGAAAAACTGTTTTTT. This yields the protein CASSLVGHATNEKLFF. The rearranged chain carries TRBV28 and TRBJ1-4; TRBD1 is a possible D gene, resting on 5 matching bases. CDR1 and CDR2 are read off the germline V gene as MDHEN and SYDVKM. Taken from cysteine to phenylalanine, the CDR3 has 16 residues. Only the CDR3 portion is preserved as DNA: 48 bases, with reading frame beginning at the first base. The germline ends are 10 bases apart after V is trimmed by 2 bases and J by 0 bases.